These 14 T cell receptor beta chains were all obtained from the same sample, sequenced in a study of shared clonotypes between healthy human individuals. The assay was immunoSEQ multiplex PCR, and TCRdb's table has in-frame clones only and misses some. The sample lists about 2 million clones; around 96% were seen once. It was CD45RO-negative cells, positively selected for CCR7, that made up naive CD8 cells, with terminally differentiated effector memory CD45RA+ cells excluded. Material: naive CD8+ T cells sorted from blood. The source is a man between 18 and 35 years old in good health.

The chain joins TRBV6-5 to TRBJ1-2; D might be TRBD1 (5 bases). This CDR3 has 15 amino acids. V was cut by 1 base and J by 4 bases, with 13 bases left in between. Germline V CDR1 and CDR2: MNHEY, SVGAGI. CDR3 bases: TGTGCCAGCAGTTACTTCGGGGGGACGGGCTATGGCTACACCTTC. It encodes CASSYFGGTGYGYTF.

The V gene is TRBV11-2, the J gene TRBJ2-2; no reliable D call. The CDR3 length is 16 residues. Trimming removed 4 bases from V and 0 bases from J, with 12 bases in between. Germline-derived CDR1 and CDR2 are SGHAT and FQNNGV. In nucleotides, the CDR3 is TGTGCCAGCAGCTCGGTTGGGTACCCGAACACCGGGGAGCTGTTTTTT. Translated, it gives CASSSVGYPNTGELFF.

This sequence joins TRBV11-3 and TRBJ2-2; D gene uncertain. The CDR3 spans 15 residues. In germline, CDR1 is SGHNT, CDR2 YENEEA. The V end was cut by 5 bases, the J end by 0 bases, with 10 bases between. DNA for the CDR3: TGTGCCAGCAGCAACGGTTACGCGAACACCGGGGAGCTGTTTTTT. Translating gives CASSNGYANTGELFF.

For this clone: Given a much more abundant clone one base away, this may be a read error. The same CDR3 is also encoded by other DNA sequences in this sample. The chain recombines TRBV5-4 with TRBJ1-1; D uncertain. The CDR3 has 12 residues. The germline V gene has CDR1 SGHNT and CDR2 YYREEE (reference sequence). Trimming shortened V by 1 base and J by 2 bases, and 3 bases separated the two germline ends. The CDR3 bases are TGTGCCAGCAGCTTGAGCAACACTGAAGCTTTCTTT. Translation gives CASSLSNTEAFF.

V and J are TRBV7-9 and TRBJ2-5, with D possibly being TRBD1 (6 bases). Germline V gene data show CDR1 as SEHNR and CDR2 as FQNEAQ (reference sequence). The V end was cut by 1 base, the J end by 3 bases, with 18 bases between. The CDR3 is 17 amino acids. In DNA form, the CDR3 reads TGTGCCAGCAGCTTAGGAGAGGGGGACCCTCCGGAAGAGACCCAGTACTTC. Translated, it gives CASSLGEGDPPEETQYF.

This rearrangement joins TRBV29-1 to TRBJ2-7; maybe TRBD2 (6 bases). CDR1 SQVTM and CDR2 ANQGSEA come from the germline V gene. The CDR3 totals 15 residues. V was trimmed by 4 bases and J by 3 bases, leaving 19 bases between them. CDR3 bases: TGCAGCGTTGTGATCCGGGGGTCGTCCGACTACGAGCAGTACTTC. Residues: CSVVIRGSSDYEQYF.

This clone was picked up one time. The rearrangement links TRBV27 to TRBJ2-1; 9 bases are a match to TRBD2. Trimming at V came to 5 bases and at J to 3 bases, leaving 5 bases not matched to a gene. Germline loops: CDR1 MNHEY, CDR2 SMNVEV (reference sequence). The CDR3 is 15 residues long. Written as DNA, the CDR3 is TGTGCCAGCAGTACCCTAGCGGGACTCTACAATGAGCAGTTCTTC. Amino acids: CASSTLAGLYNEQFF.

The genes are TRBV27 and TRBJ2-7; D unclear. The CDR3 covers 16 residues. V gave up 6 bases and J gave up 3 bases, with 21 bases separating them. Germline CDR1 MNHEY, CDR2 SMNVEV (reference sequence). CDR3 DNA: TGTGCCAGCAGCTTCCTCTCCCCGCAGCGCTACTACGAGCAGTACTTC. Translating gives CASSFLSPQRYYEQYF.

The CDR3 nucleotides are TGTGCCATCTGGCCACAGGGGGGCTACGAGCAGTACTTC. It specifies CAIWPQGGYEQYF. The chain joins TRBV10-3 to TRBJ2-7; 8 nucleotides match TRBD1. J gave up 3 bases and V 8 bases, and 6 bases lay outside the gene matches. The CDR3 totals 13 residues. Looked up from germline, CDR1 is ENHRY and CDR2 is SYGVKD.

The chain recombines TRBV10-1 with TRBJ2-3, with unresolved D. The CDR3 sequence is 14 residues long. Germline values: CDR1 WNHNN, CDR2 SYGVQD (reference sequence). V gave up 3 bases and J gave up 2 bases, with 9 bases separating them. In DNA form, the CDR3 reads TGCGCCAGCAGTGATGGTCAACCCACAGATACGCAGTATTTT. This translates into CASSDGQPTDTQYF.

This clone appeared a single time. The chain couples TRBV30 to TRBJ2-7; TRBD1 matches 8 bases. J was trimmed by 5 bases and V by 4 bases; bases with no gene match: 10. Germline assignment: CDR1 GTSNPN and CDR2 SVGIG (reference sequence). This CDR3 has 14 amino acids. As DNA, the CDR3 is TGTGCCTGGACAACCACAGGGGGGATGAACGAGCAGTACTTC. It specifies CAWTTTGGMNEQYF.

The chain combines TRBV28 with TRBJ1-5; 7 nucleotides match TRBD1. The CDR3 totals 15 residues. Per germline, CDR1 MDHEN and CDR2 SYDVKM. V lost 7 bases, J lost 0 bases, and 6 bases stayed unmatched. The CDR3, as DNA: TGTGCCAGCAATCCCGGGACAGCTAGCAATCAGCCCCAGCATTTT. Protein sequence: CASNPGTASNQPQHF.

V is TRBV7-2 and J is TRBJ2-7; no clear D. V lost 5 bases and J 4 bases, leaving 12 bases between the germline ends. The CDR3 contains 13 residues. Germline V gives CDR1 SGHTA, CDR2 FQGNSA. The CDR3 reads CASSPRNRYEQYF. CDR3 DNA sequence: TGTGCCAGCAGCCCCCGGAATAGGTACGAGCAGTACTTC. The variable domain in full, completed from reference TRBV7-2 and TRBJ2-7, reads GAGVSQSPSNKVTEKGKDVELRCDPISGHTALYWYRQSLGQGLEFLIYFQGNSAPDKSGLPSDRFSAERTGGSVSTLTIQRTQQEDSAVYLCASSPRNRYEQYFGPGTRLTVT.

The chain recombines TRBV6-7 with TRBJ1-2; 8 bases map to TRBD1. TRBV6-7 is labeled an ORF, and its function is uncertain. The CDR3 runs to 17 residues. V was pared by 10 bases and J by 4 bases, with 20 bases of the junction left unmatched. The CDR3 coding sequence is TGTGCCACACCTTGGCCTTTCACAGGGGGAAGCGGCTATGGCTACACCTTC. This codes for CATPWPFTGGSGYGYTF.